The clone carrying this TCR beta chain is a singleton in its sample. The identical CDR3 is also encoded by other nucleotide sequences in the sample. The data belong to a study of blood T cell repertoires in COVID-19. The CDR3 runs 15 residues. Germline-derived CDR1 and CDR2 are SGDLS and YYNGEE. V shed 0 bases, J shed 1 base, and the junction held 0 bases outside the gene matches. Here immunoSEQ multiplex PCR was the method, and the copy in TCRdb shows in-frame clones only, minus some. Among about 300,000 clones, roughly nine tenths were seen once, and the ten largest hold approximately 6.5%. The origin of this receptor is a man younger than 35 who had recovered from COVID-19. The specimen sequenced was peripheral blood. V and J are TRBV9 and TRBJ2-3, with TRBD2 identical over 9 bases. The CDR3 bases are TGTGCCAGCAGCGTAGGCGGGGGGGGCACAGATACGCAGTATTTT. Translated, it gives CASSVGGGGTDTQYF.